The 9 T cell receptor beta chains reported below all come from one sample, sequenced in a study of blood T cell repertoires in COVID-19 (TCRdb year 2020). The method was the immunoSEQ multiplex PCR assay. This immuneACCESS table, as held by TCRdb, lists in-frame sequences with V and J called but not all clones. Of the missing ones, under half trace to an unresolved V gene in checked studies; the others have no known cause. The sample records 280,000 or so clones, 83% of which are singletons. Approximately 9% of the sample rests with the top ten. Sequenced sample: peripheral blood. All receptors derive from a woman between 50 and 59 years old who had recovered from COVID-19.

CDR3: CASSYGQGNTIYF. DNA for the CDR3: TGTGCCAGCAGTTACGGTCAGGGAAACACCATATATTTT. The rearrangement uses TRBV6-5 and TRBJ1-3; no clear D gene. CDR3 length: 13 residues. V was trimmed by 2 bases and J by 4 bases, leaving 6 bases between them. Germline-derived CDR1 and CDR2 are MNHEY and SVGAGI.

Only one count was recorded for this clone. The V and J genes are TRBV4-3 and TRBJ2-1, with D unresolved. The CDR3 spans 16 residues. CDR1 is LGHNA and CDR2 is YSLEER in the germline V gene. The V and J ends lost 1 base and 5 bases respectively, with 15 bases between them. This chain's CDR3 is CASSQAYQTANNEQFF. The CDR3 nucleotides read TGCGCCAGCAGCCAAGCTTATCAAACAGCTAACAATGAGCAGTTCTTC.

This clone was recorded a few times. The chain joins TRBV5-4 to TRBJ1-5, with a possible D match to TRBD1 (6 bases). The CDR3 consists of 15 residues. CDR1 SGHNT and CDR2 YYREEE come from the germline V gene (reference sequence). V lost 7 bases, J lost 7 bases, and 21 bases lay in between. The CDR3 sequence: CASRGSGQGNQPQHF. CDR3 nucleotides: TGTGCCAGCCGGGGATCGGGGCAGGGGAACCAGCCCCAGCATTTT.

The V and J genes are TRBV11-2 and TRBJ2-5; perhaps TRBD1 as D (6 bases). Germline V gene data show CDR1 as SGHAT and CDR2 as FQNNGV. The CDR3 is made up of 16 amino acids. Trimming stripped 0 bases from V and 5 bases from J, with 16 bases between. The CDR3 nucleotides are TGTGCCAGCAGCTTAGATGCAGGCAGGGGCCGGGAGACCCAGTACTTC. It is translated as CASSLDAGRGRETQYF.

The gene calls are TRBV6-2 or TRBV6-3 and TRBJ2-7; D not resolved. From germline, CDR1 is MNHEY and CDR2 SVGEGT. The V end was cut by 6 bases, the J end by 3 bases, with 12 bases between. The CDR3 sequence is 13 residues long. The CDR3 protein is CASSTSEFYEQYF. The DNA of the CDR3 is TGTGCCAGCAGCACCTCGGAGTTCTACGAGCAGTACTTC.

The CDR3 sequence is CASSLAGTSGSVLNEQFF. In nucleotides, the CDR3 is TGTGCCAGCAGCTTGGCGGGGACTAGCGGGAGTGTGTTAAATGAGCAGTTCTTC. The rearrangement uses TRBV5-8 and TRBJ2-1; 14 bases align to TRBD2. Looked up from germline, CDR1 is SGHTS and CDR2 is YDEGEE. V lost 0 bases to trimming and J lost 7 bases; unmatched junction nucleotides: 9. This CDR3 has 18 residues.

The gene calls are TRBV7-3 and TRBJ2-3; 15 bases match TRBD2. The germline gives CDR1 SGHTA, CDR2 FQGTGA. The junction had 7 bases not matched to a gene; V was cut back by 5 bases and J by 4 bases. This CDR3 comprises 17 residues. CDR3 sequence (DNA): TGTGCCAGCAGCCTGCCCGGACTAGCGGGAGGGCCAGATACGCAGTATTTT. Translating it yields CASSLPGLAGGPDTQYF.

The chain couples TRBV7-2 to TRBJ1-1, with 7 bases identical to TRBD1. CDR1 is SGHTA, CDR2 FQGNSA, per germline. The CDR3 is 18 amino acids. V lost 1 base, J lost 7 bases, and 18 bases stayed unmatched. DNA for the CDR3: TGTGCCAGCAGCTTAGGTGGCGCCCTCAGGGGGAGTCTACGTGAAGCTTTCTTT. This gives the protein CASSLGGALRGSLREAFF.

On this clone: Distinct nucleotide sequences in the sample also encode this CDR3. As DNA, the CDR3 is TGCGCCAGCAGCCAATCGATGAGCGGGGGGGCAGATACGCAGTATTTT. Residues: CASSQSMSGGADTQYF. The chain combines TRBV4-3 with TRBJ2-3; TRBD2 matches at 10 bases. V lost 2 bases to trimming and J lost 4 bases; unmatched junction nucleotides: 6. The CDR3 runs to 16 residues. Germline V gene data show CDR1 as LGHNA and CDR2 as YSLEER.